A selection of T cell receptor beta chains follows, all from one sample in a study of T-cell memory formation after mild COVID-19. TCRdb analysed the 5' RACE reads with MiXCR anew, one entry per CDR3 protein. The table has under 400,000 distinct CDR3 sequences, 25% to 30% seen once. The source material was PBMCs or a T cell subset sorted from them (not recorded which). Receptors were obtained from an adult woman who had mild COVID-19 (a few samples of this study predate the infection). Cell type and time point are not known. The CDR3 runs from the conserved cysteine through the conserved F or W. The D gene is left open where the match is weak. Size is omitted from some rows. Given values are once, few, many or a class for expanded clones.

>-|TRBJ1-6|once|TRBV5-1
TGCGCCAGCAGCTTTTTATCCGGAGATTCACCCCTCCACTTT
CASSFLSGDSPLHF
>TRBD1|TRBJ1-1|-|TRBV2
TGTGCCAGCAGGGTTGGGGACAGGGACATAAACACTGAAGCTTTCTTT
CASRVGDRDINTEAFF
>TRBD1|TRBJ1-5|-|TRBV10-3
TGTGCCATCAGTGAGTCCAGGACAGGCGATCGGCCCCAGCATTTT
CAISESRTGDRPQHF
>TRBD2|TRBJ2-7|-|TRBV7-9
TGTGCCAGCAGTCTTACTAGCGGGGCCTCCTACGAGCAGTACTTC
CASSLTSGASYEQYF
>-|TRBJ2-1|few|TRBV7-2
TGTGCCAGCAGTGGACGGCACAATGAGCAGTTCTTC
CASSGRHNEQFF
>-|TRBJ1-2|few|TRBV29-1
TGCAGCGTTGCGTGGGGAGACTATGGCTACACCTTC
CSVAWGDYGYTF
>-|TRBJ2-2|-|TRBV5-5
TGTGCCAGCAGCTCTAAGGGGGACACCGGGGAGCTGTTTTTT
CASSSKGDTGELFF
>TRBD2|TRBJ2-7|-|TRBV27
TGTGCCAGCAAACCAATAGCGGGAGGGCCGTTCGAGGAGCAGTACTTC
CASKPIAGGPFEEQYF
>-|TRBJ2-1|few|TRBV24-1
TGTGCCACAAGTTCGACCAATGAGCAGTTCTTC
CATSSTNEQFF
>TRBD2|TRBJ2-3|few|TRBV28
TGTGCCAGCAGTCCCCTCGCTAGCGGGAGAGGTTATACGCAGTATTTT
CASSPLASGRGYTQYF
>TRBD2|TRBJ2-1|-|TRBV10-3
TGTGCCATCAGTGAACCCTCGGTGCTAGCGGGACAGGAGCAGTTCTTC
CAISEPSVLAGQEQFF
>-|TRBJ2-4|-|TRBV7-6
TGTGCCAGCAGCCCCGGGGGAGAACCGGGGAACATTCAGTACTTC
CASSPGGEPGNIQYF
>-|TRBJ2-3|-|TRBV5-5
TGTGCCAGCAGCTTGCGCTCCGGCTCCACAGATACGCAGTATTTT
CASSLRSGSTDTQYF
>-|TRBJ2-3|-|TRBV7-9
TGTGCCAGCAGCTTGAAGAGGGACACAGATACGCAGTATTTT
CASSLKRDTDTQYF
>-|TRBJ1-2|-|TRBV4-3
TGCGCCAGCAGCCAAGTGCGCTCCTCGGGCTATGGCTACACCTTC
CASSQVRSSGYGYTF
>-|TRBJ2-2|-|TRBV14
TGTGCCAGCAGCCAACACAACCCCGGGGAGCTGTTTTTT
CASSQHNPGELFF
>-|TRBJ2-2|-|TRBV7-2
TGTGCCAGCAGCCCCGGACTGTTTCTACCTGCCGGGGAGCTGTTTTTT
CASSPGLFLPAGELFF
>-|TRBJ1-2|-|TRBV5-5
TGTGCCAGCAGCTTGGCACAGGGCGTCTATGGCTACACCTTC
CASSLAQGVYGYTF
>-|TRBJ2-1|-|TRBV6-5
TGTGCCAGCAGTTCGAACGACTTGAGGGATACTTTCAATGAGCAGTTCTTC
CASSSNDLRDTFNEQFF
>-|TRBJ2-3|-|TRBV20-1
TGCAGTGCCCCGATCTGGGGCACAGATACGCAGTATTTT
CSAPIWGTDTQYF
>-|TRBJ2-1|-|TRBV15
TGTGCCACCAGCAGAGATCGGGGTACGCAGTTCTTC
CATSRDRGTQFF
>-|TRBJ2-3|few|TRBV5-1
TGCGCCAGCAGCCCACACTGGGACTCGACAACAGATACGCAGTATTTT
CASSPHWDSTTDTQYF
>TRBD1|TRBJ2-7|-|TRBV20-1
TGCAGTGCTAGTGCCGGGACAGAGACCTACGAGCAGTACTTC
CSASAGTETYEQYF
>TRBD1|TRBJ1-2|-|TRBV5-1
TGCGCCAGCAGCCCGGAGGGAGGGGGCAACTATGGCTACACCTTC
CASSPEGGGNYGYTF
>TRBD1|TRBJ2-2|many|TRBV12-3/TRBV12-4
TGTGCCAGCACCCCCTTTAGAGGGGGCGACACCGGGGAGCTGTTTTTT
CASTPFRGGDTGELFF
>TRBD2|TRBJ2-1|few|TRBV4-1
TGCGCCAGCAGCCTCGGGACTAGCGGGGGGCCCGGAGGTGAGCAGTTCTTC
CASSLGTSGGPGGEQFF
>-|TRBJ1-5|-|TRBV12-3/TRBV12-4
TGTGCCAGCAGTCTGGGGGGTAATGATCAGCCCCAGCATTTT
CASSLGGNDQPQHF
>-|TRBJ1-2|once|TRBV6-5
TGTGCCAGCAGCCACCCGTGGCAGGGCTTTGGCTACACCTTC
CASSHPWQGFGYTF
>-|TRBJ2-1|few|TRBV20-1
TGCAGTGCTAGAGATTTATTCGGGAACAGAACCAATGAGCAGTTCTTC
CSARDLFGNRTNEQFF
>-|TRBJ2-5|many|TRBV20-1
TGCAGTGCTAGACCCAGGGAATTACCCGGGACTCAAAGGGAGACCCAGTACTTC
CSARPRELPGTQRETQYF
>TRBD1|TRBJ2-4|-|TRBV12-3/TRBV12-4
TGTGCCACCACCTGGGACAGGGTTAACATTCAGTACTTC
CATTWDRVNIQYF
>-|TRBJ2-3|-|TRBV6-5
TGTGCCAGCAGTTACTCGAGGATGGCAAGCACAGATACGCAGTATTTT
CASSYSRMASTDTQYF
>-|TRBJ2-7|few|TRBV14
TGTGCCAGCAGCCAAGAGTACAGGGACCCCTACGAGCAGTACTTC
CASSQEYRDPYEQYF
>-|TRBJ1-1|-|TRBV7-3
TGTGCCAGCAGCGTTACCGGGAACACTGAAGCTTTCTTT
CASSVTGNTEAFF
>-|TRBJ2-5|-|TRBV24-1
TGTGCCACCAGTTTAGGGGGAGCTTCGGAGGAGACCCAGTACTTC
CATSLGGASEETQYF
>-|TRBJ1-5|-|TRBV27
TGTGCCAGCAGTTTGGGCGGAACAAATCAGCCCCAGCATTTT
CASSLGGTNQPQHF
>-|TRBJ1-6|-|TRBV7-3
TGTGCCAGCAGCTCCTCCCAGGGGATGGCCCTCCACTTT
CASSSSQGMALHF
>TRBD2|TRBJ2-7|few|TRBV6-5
TGTGCCAGCAGTTACTCCATTAGCGGGCTTACCTACGAGCAGTACTTC
CASSYSISGLTYEQYF
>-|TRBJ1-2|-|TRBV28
TGTGCCAGCTACTATTCTAACTATGGCTACACCTTC
CASYYSNYGYTF
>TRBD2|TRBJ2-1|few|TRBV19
TGTGCCACCTCCCCGGGGGGGGACTACAATGAGCAGTTCTTC
CATSPGGDYNEQFF